The source of this TCR beta chain is a study of CD8+CD57+ T cells in acquired aplastic anemia. In the study overall: Sorted cells (CD4+ and CD8+) yielded DNA amounts that averaged approximately 3.1 ug.

The use of genomic DNA as template underpinned the TCR beta VDJ and CDR3 profiling. Each CDR3 protein gets one entry after TCRdb re-called the reads with MiXCR. The table lists about 270,000 distinct CDR3 sequences, 45% to 70% of them singletons. Worth noting for this clonotype: Its antigen is currently unknown. At one boundary the junction diverges from the germline segment, which might be a read error.

Whole-study findings and limits: A set of approximately 30 CD8+ CDR3 sequences was shared between patients and controls, and these sequences appeared highly expressed in patients.

This CDR3 has 15 amino acids. The germline CDR1 and CDR2 sequences are MNHNS and SASEGT. The TCR originated in a human donor with severe aplastic anemia or a healthy control (not recorded which). This chain joins TRBV6-1 and TRBJ1-2; 9 bases match TRBD1. Material for sequencing was sorted CD4+, CD8+, or CD8+CD57+ T cells (not recorded which) from PBMCs. The CDR3 sequence is CATSDPDRGNYGYTF. In DNA, the CDR3 is TGTGCCACCAGTGATCCTGACAGGGGGAACTATGGCTACACCTTC.